The clone carrying this TCR beta chain was seen repeatedly, ten times or more. TCRdb fed the 5' RACE reads into MiXCR, producing one record per CDR3 protein. Of around 150,000 distinct CDR3 sequences in the sample, more than 5.5% were seen once. This sample stems from a study of CD8 T cells in ankylosing spondylitis. Trimming cost V 0 bases and J 11 bases, with 11 bases left between them. The CDR3 consists of 12 residues. Germline V lookup: CDR1 WSHSY, CDR2 SAAADI. The sequenced sample consisted of blood, either unsorted or a sorted T cell fraction (not recorded which). V is TRBV10-2 and J is TRBJ2-7; weak D call: TRBD1 (7 bases). The TCR comes from a female donor with ankylosing spondylitis or in good health (not recorded which). The CDR3 region has the DNA TGCGCCAGCAGTGAGTCCGCAGGGGGGAAGTACTTC. Protein product: CASSESAGGKYF.